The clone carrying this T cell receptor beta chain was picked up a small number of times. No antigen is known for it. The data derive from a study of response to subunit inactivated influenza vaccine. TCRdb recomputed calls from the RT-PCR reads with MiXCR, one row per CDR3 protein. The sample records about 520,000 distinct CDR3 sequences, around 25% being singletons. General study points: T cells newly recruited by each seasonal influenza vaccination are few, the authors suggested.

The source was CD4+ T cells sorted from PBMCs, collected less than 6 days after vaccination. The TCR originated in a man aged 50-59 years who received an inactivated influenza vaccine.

CDR3 in DNA: TGTGCCAGCAGCTTAGCGGGGCCCGACAATGAGCAGTTCTTC. This translates into CASSLAGPDNEQFF. The chain is built from TRBV11-1 and TRBJ2-1; weak D call: TRBD1 (5 bases). Germline CDR1 reads SGHAT; CDR2 reads FQDESV (reference sequence). Trimming pared 0 bases from V and 5 bases from J, leaving 8 bases between. The CDR3 has 14 amino acids.